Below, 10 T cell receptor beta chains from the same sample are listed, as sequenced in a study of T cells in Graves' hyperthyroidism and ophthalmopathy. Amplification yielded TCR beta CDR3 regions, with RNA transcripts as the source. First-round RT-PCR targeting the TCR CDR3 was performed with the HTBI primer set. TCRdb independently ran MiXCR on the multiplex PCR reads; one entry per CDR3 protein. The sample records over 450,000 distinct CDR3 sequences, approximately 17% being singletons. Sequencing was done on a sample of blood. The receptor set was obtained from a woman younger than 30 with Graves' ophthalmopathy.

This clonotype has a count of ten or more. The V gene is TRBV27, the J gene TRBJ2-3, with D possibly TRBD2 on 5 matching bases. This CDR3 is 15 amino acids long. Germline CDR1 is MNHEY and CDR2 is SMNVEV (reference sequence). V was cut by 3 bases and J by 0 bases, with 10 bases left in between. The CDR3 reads CASSLEDSSTDTQYF. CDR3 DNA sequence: TGTGCCAGCAGTTTGGAGGACTCCAGCACAGATACGCAGTATTTT.

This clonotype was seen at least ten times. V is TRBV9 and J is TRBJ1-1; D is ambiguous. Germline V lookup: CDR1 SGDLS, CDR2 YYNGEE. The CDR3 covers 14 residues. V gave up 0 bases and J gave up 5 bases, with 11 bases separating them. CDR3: CASSVVSSYTEAFF. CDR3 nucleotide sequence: TGTGCCAGCAGCGTAGTCTCGTCGTATACTGAAGCTTTCTTT.

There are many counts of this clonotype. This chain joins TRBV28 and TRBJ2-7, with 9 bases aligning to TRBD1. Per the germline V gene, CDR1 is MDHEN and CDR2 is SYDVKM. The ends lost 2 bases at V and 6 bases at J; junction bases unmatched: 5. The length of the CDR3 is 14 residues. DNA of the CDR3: TGTGCCAGCAGTTTACTCGGGACAGGGAGCGAGCAGTACTTC. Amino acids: CASSLLGTGSEQYF.

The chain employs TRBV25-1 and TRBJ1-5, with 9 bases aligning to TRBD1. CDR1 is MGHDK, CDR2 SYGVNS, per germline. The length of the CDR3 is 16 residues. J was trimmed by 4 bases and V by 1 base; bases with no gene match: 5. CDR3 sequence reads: CASSESGQGLNQPQHF. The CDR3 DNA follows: TGTGCCAGCAGTGAATCTGGACAGGGGCTAAATCAGCCCCAGCATTTT.

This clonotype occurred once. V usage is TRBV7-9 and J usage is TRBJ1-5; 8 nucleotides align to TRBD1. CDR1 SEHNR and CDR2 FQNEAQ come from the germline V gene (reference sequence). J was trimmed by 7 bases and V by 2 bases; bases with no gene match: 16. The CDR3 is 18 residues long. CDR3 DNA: TGTGCCAGCAGCTTAACCCCAGGACAGGGAGTTTCGGAGCAGCCCCAGCATTTT. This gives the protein CASSLTPGQGVSEQPQHF. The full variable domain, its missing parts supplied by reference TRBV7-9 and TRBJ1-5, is DTGVSQNPRHKITKRGQNVTFRCDPISEHNRLYWYRQTLGQGPEFLTYFQNEAQLEKSRLLSDRFSAERPKGSFSTLEIQRTEQGDSAMYLCASSLTPGQGVSEQPQHFGDGTRLSIL.

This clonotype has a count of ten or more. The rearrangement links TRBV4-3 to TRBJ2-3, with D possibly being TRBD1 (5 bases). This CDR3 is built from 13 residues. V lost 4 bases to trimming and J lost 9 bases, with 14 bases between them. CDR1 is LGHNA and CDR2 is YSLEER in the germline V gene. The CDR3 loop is CASSLSTSGTQYF. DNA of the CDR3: TGCGCCAGCAGCCTTTCCACCTCAGGGACGCAGTATTTT.

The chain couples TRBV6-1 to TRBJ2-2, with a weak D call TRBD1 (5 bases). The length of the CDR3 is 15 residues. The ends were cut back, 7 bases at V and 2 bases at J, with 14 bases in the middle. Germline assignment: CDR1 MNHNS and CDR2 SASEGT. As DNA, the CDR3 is TGTGCCAGCACCACGGACATACCTAACACCGGGGAGCTGTTTTTT. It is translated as CASTTDIPNTGELFF.

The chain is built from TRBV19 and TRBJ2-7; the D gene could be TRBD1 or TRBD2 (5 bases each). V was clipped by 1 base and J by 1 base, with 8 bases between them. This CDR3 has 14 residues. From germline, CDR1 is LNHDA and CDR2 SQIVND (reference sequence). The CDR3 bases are TGTGCCAGTAGTATAGGGGACGGGTCCTACGAGCAGTACTTC. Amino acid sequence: CASSIGDGSYEQYF. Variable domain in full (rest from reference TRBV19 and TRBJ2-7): DGGITQSPKYLFRKEGQNVTLSCEQNLNHDAMYWYRQDPGQGLRLIYYSQIVNDFQKGDIAEGYSVSREKKESFPLTVTSAQKNPTAFYLCASSIGDGSYEQYFGPGTRLTVT.

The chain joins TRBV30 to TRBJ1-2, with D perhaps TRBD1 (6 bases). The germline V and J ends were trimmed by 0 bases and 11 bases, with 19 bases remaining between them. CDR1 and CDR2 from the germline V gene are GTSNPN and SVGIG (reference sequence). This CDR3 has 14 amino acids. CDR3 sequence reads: CAWSVNVAGVGYTF. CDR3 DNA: TGTGCCTGGAGTGTAAATGTTGCAGGGGTCGGATACACCTTC.

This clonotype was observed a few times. The CDR3 is CASSYRLGTDYQETQYF. CDR3 DNA: TGTGCCAGCAGCTACCGTTTAGGGACAGACTACCAAGAGACCCAGTACTTC. J is TRBJ2-5 and V is TRBV5-6; 7 nucleotides line up with TRBD1. Losses at the gene ends were 3 bases for V and 0 bases for J; bases not matched to a gene: 11. This CDR3 is 17 amino acids long. The germline V gene has CDR1 SGHDT and CDR2 YYEEEE.